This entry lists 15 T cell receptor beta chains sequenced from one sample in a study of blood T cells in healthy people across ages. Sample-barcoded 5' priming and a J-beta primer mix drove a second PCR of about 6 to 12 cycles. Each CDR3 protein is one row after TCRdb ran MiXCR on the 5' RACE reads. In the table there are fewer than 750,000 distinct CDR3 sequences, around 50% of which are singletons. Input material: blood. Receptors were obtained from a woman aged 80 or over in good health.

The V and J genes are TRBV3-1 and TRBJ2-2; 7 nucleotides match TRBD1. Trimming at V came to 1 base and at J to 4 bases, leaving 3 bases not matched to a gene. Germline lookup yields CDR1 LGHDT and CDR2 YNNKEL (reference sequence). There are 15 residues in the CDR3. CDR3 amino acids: CASSQVRDSTGELFF. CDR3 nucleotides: TGTGCCAGCAGCCAAGTGAGGGACAGCACCGGGGAGCTGTTTTTT.

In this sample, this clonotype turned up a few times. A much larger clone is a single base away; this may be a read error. The CDR3 DNA reads as TGTGCCAGCAGACTGACCTCTGGGGCCAACGTCCTGACTTTC. Translated, it gives CASRLTSGANVLTF. The V and J genes are TRBV11-2 and TRBJ2-6; D unresolved. Trimming shortened V by 6 bases and J by 0 bases, and 6 bases separated the two germline ends. The CDR3 covers 14 residues. Germline V lookup: CDR1 SGHAT, CDR2 FQNNGV. The complete variable domain, with remaining parts taken from reference TRBV11-2 and TRBJ2-6, reads EAGVAQSPRYKIIEKRQSVAFWCNPISGHATLYWYQQILGQGPKLLIQFQNNGVVDDSQLPKDRFSAERLKGVDSTLKIQPAKLEDSAVYLCASRLTSGANVLTFGAGSRLTVL.

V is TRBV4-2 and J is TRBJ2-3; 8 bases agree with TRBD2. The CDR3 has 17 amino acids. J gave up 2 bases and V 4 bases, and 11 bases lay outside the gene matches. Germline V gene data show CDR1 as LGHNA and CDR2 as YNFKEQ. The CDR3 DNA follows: TGTGCCAGCAGCCCAGTACGGGGCGGGGGGATCACAGATACGCAGTATTTT. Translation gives CASSPVRGGGITDTQYF.

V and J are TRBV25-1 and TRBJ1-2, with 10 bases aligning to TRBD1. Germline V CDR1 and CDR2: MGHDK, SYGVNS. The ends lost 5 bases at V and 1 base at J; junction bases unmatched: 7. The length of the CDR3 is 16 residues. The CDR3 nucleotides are TGTGCCAGCAGTAATAACCGGGACAGGGGTAACTATGGCTACACCTTC. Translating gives CASSNNRDRGNYGYTF.

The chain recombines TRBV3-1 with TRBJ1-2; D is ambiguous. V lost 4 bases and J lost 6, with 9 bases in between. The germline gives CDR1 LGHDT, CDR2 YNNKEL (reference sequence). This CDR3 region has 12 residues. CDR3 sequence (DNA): TGTGCCAGCAGCCGTCAGCAGAATGGCTACACCTTC. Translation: CASSRQQNGYTF.

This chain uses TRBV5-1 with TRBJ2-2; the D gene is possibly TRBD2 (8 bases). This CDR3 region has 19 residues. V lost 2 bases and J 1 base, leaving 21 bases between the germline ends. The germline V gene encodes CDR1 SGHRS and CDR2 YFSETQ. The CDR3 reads CASSFKGATAGGNTGELFF. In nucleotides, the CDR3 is TGCGCCAGCAGCTTCAAGGGGGCTACGGCGGGAGGGAACACCGGGGAGCTGTTTTTT.

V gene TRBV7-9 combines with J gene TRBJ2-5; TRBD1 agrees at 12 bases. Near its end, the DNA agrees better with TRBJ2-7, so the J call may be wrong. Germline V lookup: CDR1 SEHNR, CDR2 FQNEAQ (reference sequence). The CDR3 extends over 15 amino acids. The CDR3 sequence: CASNLPGQGAYEQYF. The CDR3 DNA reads TGTGCCAGCAACTTGCCGGGACAGGGGGCTTACGAGCAGTACTTC.

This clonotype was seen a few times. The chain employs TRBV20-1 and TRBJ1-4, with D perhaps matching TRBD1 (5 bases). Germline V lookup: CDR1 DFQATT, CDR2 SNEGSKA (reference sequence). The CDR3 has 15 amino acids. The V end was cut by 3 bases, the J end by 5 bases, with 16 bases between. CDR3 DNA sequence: TGCAGTGCTAGTTTAAACTGGGGCCGAAATGAAAAACTGTTTTTT. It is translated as CSASLNWGRNEKLFF.

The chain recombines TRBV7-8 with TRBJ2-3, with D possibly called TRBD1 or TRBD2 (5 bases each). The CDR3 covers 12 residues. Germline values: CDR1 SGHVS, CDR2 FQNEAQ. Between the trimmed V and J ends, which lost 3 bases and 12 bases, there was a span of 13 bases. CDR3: CASSFPGTVQYF. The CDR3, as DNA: TGTGCCAGCAGCTTCCCCGGGACCGTTCAGTATTTT.

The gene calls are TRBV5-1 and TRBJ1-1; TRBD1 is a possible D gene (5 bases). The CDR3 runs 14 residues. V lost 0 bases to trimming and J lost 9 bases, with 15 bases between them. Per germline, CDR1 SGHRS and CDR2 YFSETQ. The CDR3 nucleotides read TGCGCCAGCAGCTTGGAGGCAGGGATAGGTAAAGCTTTCTTT. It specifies CASSLEAGIGKAFF. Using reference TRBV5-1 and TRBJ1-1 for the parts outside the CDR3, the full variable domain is KAGVTQTPRYLIKTRGQQVTLSCSPISGHRSVSWYQQTPGQGLQFLFEYFSETQRNKGNFPGRFSGRQFSNSRSEMNVSTLELGDSALYLCASSLEAGIGKAFFGQGTRLTVV.

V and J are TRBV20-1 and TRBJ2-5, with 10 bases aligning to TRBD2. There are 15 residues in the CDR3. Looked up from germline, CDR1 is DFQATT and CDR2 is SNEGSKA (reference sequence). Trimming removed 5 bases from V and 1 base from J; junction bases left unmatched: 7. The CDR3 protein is CSALRLAGVQETQYF. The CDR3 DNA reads TGCAGTGCTCTAAGACTAGCGGGCGTCCAAGAGACCCAGTACTTC.

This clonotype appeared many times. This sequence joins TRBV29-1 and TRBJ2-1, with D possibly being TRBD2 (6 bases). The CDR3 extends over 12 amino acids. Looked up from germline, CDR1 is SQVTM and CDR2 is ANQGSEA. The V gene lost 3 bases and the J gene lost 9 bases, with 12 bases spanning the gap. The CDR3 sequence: CSVDRRGGEQFF. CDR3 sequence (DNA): TGCAGCGTTGACAGGCGGGGAGGTGAGCAGTTCTTC.

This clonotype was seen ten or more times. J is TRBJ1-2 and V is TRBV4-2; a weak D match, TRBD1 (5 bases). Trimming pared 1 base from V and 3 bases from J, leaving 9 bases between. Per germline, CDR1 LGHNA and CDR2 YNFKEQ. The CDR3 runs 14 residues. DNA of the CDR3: TGTGCCAGCAGCCAAGGGGAAGGGGACTATGGCTACACCTTC. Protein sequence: CASSQGEGDYGYTF.

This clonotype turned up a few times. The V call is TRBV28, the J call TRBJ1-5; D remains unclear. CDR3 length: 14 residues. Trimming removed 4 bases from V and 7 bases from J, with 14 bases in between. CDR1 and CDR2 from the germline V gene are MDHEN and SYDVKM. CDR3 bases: TGTGCCAGCAGTTCCGACCCGGCTGTCCAGCCCCAGCATTTT. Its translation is CASSSDPAVQPQHF. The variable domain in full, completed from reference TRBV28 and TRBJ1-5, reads DVKVTQSSRYLVKRTGEKVFLECVQDMDHENMFWYRQDPGLGLRLIYFSYDVKMKEKGDIPEGYSVSREKKERFSLILESASTNQTSMYLCASSSDPAVQPQHFGDGTRLSIL.

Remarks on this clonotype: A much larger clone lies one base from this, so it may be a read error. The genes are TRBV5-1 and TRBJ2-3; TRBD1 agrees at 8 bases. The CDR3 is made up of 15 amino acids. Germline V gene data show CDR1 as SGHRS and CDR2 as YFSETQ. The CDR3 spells CAGSFRAGGSDTQYF. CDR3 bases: TGCGCCGGCAGCTTTAGAGCAGGGGGCTCAGATACGCAGTATTTT.